The 7 T cell receptor beta chains in this list originate from one sample, sequenced in a study of neurological immune-mediated disorders. TCRdb independently ran MiXCR on the 5' RACE reads; one entry per CDR3 protein. The sample lists roughly 3,900 distinct CDR3 sequences, roughly 33% seen once, with under 55% in the top ten. Sample: CD8+ T cells from blood. The receptors stem from a man aged 50 to 59 with HTLV-1-associated myelopathy (HAM/TSP).

By frequency in the sample, this clonotype is medium-sized. V and J are TRBV20-1 and TRBJ1-2; the D gene is possibly TRBD1 (6 bases). Germline V gives CDR1 DFQATT, CDR2 SNEGSKA (reference sequence). Deletions cut 0 bases from V and 4 bases from J, with 18 bases between. The CDR3 sequence is 16 residues long. As DNA, the CDR3 is TGCAGTGCTAGAGATTCCGAGGGGGTCGGTGCCTATGGCTACACCTTC. This sequence encodes CSARDSEGVGAYGYTF.

This clonotype has ten or more counts. CDR3 bases: TGTGCCAGCAGGGAGGACAGTAACCCCACAGATACGCAGTATTTT. Translating it yields CASREDSNPTDTQYF. The gene calls are TRBV6-4 and TRBJ2-3; D might be TRBD1 (6 bases). The CDR3 contains 15 residues. V lost 6 bases, J lost 2 bases, and 15 bases lay in between. CDR1 and CDR2 from the germline V gene are MRHNA and SNTAGT.

This clonotype has ten or more counts. The chain employs TRBV11-2 and TRBJ2-7; D may be TRBD1 (5 bases). Germline V gene data show CDR1 as SGHAT and CDR2 as FQNNGV. V lost 2 bases to trimming and J lost 5 bases, with 13 bases between them. The CDR3 length is 14 residues. The CDR3 region has the DNA TGTGCCAGCAGCTTATCGGCAGGGATTCACGAGCAGTACTTC. Protein sequence: CASSLSAGIHEQYF.

The rearrangement links TRBV20-1 to TRBJ2-1; a weak D match, TRBD2 (5 bases). The length of the CDR3 is 15 residues. From germline, CDR1 is DFQATT and CDR2 SNEGSKA (reference sequence). V was pared by 6 bases and J by 0 bases, with 15 bases between. The CDR3 sequence is CSAHGLASSYNEQFF. CDR3 in DNA: TGCAGTGCGCACGGACTCGCCAGCTCCTACAATGAGCAGTTCTTC.

This clonotype came up a few times. The CDR3 bases are TGTGCCAGCAGCTTAGCGGACGGGGGGCGCGAAAAACTGTTTTTT. Translation: CASSLADGGREKLFF. This chain joins TRBV7-9 and TRBJ1-4, with D possibly TRBD1 on 6 matching bases. Germline assignment: CDR1 SEHNR and CDR2 FQNEAQ (reference sequence). V lost 0 bases and J lost 8, with 13 bases in between. The CDR3 consists of 15 residues.

By sample share, this clonotype is medium-sized. J is TRBJ2-7 and V is TRBV14; 8 nucleotides match TRBD1. There are 15 residues in the CDR3. V shed 1 base, J shed 4 bases, and the junction held 6 bases outside the gene matches. The V gene's germline CDR1 is SGHDN and CDR2 FVKESK. The CDR3 sequence: CASSQGTGLFYEQYF. The CDR3 region has the DNA TGTGCCAGCAGCCAAGGGACAGGGCTCTTTTACGAGCAGTACTTC.

The chain employs TRBV7-9 and TRBJ1-1; 8 nucleotides line up with TRBD1. In germline, CDR1 is SEHNR, CDR2 FQNEAQ (reference sequence). V lost 5 bases and J lost 7; bases outside the gene matches: 6. CDR3 length: 13 amino acids. CDR3 sequence reads: CASSPDRALEAFF. In DNA, the CDR3 is TGTGCCAGCAGCCCGGACAGGGCACTTGAAGCTTTCTTT.